Following are 26 T cell receptor beta chains from one sample sequenced in a study of T cell repertoires in cytomegalovirus infection. TCRdb passed the reads through MiXCR, listing each CDR3 protein once. The data hold about 300,000 distinct CDR3 sequences, with about 8.8% observed a single time. The sample taken for sequencing was PBMCs. These receptors were taken from a human donor in good health (CMV status not recorded). Some clones in this sample may be carry-over from other donors' samples.

This clonotype was detected ten times or more. This sequence joins TRBV28 and TRBJ1-1; D remains unclear. CDR3 size: 11 residues. Germline CDR1 MDHEN, CDR2 SYDVKM. V shed 3 bases and J shed 11 bases, with 10 bases lying between them. The CDR3 DNA sequence: TGTGCCAGCAGTTTGCCCGGGTCGGCTTTCTTT. This sequence encodes CASSLPGSAFF.

Ten or more counts support this clonotype. J is TRBJ2-7 and V is TRBV7-9, with 8 bases that match TRBD1. The V and J ends lost 4 bases and 5 bases, in that order; junction bases with no gene match: 7. The germline V gene has CDR1 SEHNR and CDR2 FQNEAQ (reference sequence). There are 14 residues in the CDR3. This CDR3 is CASSSVGQGNEQYV. CDR3 DNA: TGTGCCAGCAGCTCCGTCGGACAGGGCAACGAGCAGTACGTC.

The chain recombines TRBV28 with TRBJ2-2; no clear D gene. The CDR3 covers 11 residues. Trimming pared 7 bases from V and 3 bases from J, leaving 3 bases between. Germline loops: CDR1 MDHEN, CDR2 SYDVKM. The CDR3 region is CASTYTGELFF. The CDR3 DNA is TGTGCCAGCACTTACACCGGGGAGCTGTTTTTT.

This clonotype came up many times. The chain uses TRBV11-3 and TRBJ1-3; TRBD1 is a possible D gene (6 bases). This CDR3 has 17 residues. V lost 5 bases to trimming and J lost 0 bases, with 17 bases between them. Germline values: CDR1 SGHNT, CDR2 YENEEA. The CDR3 loop is CASSLQPTGRSGNTIYF. The CDR3 bases are TGTGCCAGCAGCCTACAACCGACAGGTCGCTCTGGAAACACCATATATTTT.

This clonotype was recorded many times. This CDR3 reads CSVEDEGRSNEQYF. In DNA, the CDR3 is TGCAGCGTTGAAGACGAAGGGAGGAGCAACGAGCAGTACTTC. The gene calls are TRBV29-1 and TRBJ2-7, with TRBD2 as a possible D gene (6 bases). V was clipped by 0 bases and J by 5 bases, with 14 bases between them. This CDR3 spans 14 amino acids. The germline gives CDR1 SQVTM, CDR2 ANQGSEA.

This clonotype appeared many times. The chain combines TRBV7-2 with TRBJ2-2, with D maybe TRBD2 (5 bases). Germline lookup yields CDR1 SGHTA and CDR2 FQGNSA. The CDR3 totals 14 residues. Trimming pared 2 bases from V and 4 bases from J, leaving 8 bases between. CDR3: CASSLLARTGELFF. The CDR3 DNA sequence: TGTGCCAGCAGCTTACTAGCCCGCACCGGGGAGCTGTTTTTT.

The table lists this clonotype with many counts. The V gene is TRBV23-1, the J gene TRBJ1-4; the D gene is possibly TRBD1 (6 bases). TRBV23-1 is an open reading frame, and its role is uncertain. The length of the CDR3 is 19 residues. Trimming removed 6 bases at V and 0 bases at J, with 23 bases between. The CDR3 nucleotides read TGCGCCAGCAGCTTCCCGGGACAAGAGGGAATCACAACTAATGAAAAACTGTTTTTT. It is translated as CASSFPGQEGITTNEKLFF.

The table lists this clonotype with many counts. The chain couples TRBV3-1 to TRBJ2-1, with D tentatively TRBD2 (6 bases). CDR3 size: 13 residues. Trimming took off 0 bases at V and 10 bases at J, with 10 bases between the two ends. Germline V lookup: CDR1 LGHDT, CDR2 YNNKEL (reference sequence). For the CDR3, the DNA is TGTGCCAGCAGCCAAGAAACCCGGGGGGAGCAGTTCTTC. This translates into CASSQETRGEQFF.

This clonotype was counted at least ten times. The chain is built from TRBV2 and TRBJ2-1, with unresolved D. The germline V gene has CDR1 SNHLY and CDR2 FYNNEI. Trimming left V 7 bases short and J 4 bases short, with 17 bases between. The CDR3 runs to 15 residues. CDR3 sequence: CASTILDGDYNEQFF. The CDR3 DNA follows: TGTGCCAGCACCATCTTGGACGGAGATTACAATGAGCAGTTCTTC. Using reference TRBV2 and TRBJ2-1 for the parts outside the CDR3, the full variable domain is EPEVTQTPSHQVTQMGQEVILRCVPISNHLYFYWYRQILGQKVEFLVSFYNNEISEKSEIFDDQFSVERPDGSNFTLKIRSTKLEDSAMYFCASTILDGDYNEQFFGPGTRLTVL.

This clonotype was observed at least ten times. The chain joins TRBV7-9 to TRBJ1-5; D is possibly TRBD1 (5 bases). This CDR3 is 14 amino acids long. Germline CDR1 is SEHNR and CDR2 is FQNEAQ (reference sequence). Trimming pared 5 bases from V and 5 bases from J, leaving 13 bases between. As DNA, the CDR3 is TGTGCCAGCAGCCAAGGGACCAGAGATCAGCCCCAGCATTTT. Translated, it gives CASSQGTRDQPQHF.

The genes are TRBV18 and TRBJ1-1; D not certain. Trimming cost V 3 bases and J 1 base, with 21 bases left between them. The germline V gene has CDR1 KGHSH and CDR2 LQKENI. This CDR3 is built from 18 residues. The CDR3 DNA sequence: TGTGCCAGCTCACCGGGCCTTCCGCTTGGCTGGGGGAACACTGAAGCTTTCTTT. Translation gives CASSPGLPLGWGNTEAFF.

This clonotype came up many times. V gene TRBV12-3 or TRBV12-4 combines with J gene TRBJ1-5; a weak D match, TRBD1 (6 bases). The CDR3 runs to 16 residues. Trimming left V 4 bases short and J 9 bases short, with 22 bases between. The CDR3 nucleotides read TGTGCCAGCAGTTCTTTACAGGGCCGGAACACAAGGCCCCAGCATTTT. Translating gives CASSSLQGRNTRPQHF.

This clonotype has a count of ten or more. V gene TRBV2 combines with J gene TRBJ2-1; the D gene is possibly TRBD2 (6 bases). This CDR3 comprises 16 residues. The germline gives CDR1 SNHLY, CDR2 FYNNEI. Trimming stripped 6 bases from V and 0 bases from J, with 15 bases between. The chain's CDR3 is CASSADLASSYNEQFF. The CDR3 region has the DNA TGTGCCAGCAGCGCCGATCTAGCGAGCTCCTACAATGAGCAGTTCTTC.

V is TRBV10-3 and J is TRBJ2-1; a possible D gene is TRBD1 (6 bases). CDR3 length equals 19 residues. Per germline, CDR1 ENHRY and CDR2 SYGVKD. The germline V and J ends were trimmed by 3 bases and 5 bases, with 26 bases remaining between them. The CDR3 region has the DNA TGTGCCATCAGTGACCACCAGGGAGAAATTAGGGCAGGGGACAATGAGCAGTTCTTC. Protein sequence: CAISDHQGEIRAGDNEQFF.

In its sample, this clonotype was seen many times. V and J are TRBV18 and TRBJ2-1, with 7 nucleotides matching TRBD2. Germline CDR1 KGHSH, CDR2 LQKENI. This CDR3 spans 16 amino acids. V dropped 4 bases and J dropped 6; count of bases not matched to a gene: 12. As DNA, the CDR3 is TGTGCCAGCTCACTCGATGGGGCGGGGGAGTCCAATGAGCAGTTCTTC. Translated: CASSLDGAGESNEQFF.

This clonotype has at least ten counts. The chain uses TRBV5-5 and TRBJ2-7, with TRBD1 identical over 11 bases. Germline CDR1 is SGHKS and CDR2 is YYEKEE (reference sequence). After removal of 5 bases from V and 2 bases from J, the junction contained 12 bases not matched to a gene. The CDR3 sequence is 17 residues long. CDR3: CASSFKYSGQGAYEQYV. The CDR3 region has the DNA TGTGCCAGCAGTTTCAAGTATTCGGGACAGGGGGCCTACGAGCAGTACGTC.

This clonotype was observed at least ten times. The chain couples TRBV28 to TRBJ2-4; D not resolved. Germline V gives CDR1 MDHEN, CDR2 SYDVKM. V was pared by 8 bases and J by 0 bases, with 14 bases between. The CDR3 contains 15 residues. The CDR3 coding sequence is TGTGCCAGCCAGACTGAATTGCTAGCCAAAAACATTCAGTACTTC. Translated: CASQTELLAKNIQYF.

This clonotype was picked up many times. The V and J genes are TRBV7-2 and TRBJ1-3; D uncertain. Trimming shortened V by 1 base and J by 4 bases, and 11 bases separated the two germline ends. The germline CDR1 and CDR2 sequences are SGHTA and FQGNSA. This CDR3 is built from 15 residues. The CDR3 DNA reads as TGTGCCAGCAGCTTAGGAGGGTATTCCGGAAACACCATATATTTT. It codes for CASSLGGYSGNTIYF. Drawing the rest from reference TRBV7-2 and TRBJ1-3, the complete variable domain is GAGVSQSPSNKVTEKGKDVELRCDPISGHTALYWYRQSLGQGLEFLIYFQGNSAPDKSGLPSDRFSAERTGGSVSTLTIQRTQQEDSAVYLCASSLGGYSGNTIYFGEGSWLTVV.

This chain links TRBV20-1 with TRBJ1-5; D perhaps matches TRBD1 (5 bases). Germline-derived CDR1 and CDR2 are DFQATT and SNEGSKA (reference sequence). The CDR3 totals 13 residues. V lost 6 bases to trimming and J lost 3 bases, with 12 bases between them. DNA of the CDR3: TGCAGTGCGGTTAGGGGTAACAATCAGCCCCAGCATTTT. Protein: CSAVRGNNQPQHF.

V usage is TRBV20-1 and J usage is TRBJ2-5, with D possibly being TRBD2 (5 bases). Per germline, CDR1 DFQATT and CDR2 SNEGSKA (reference sequence). CDR3 size: 14 residues. Between the trimmed V and J ends, which lost 2 bases and 1 base, there was a span of 11 bases. The CDR3, as DNA: TGCAGTGCTAGATTTCCGGGATCCCAAGAGACCCAGTACTTC. Translating gives CSARFPGSQETQYF.

This clonotype appeared many times. The rearrangement joins TRBV6-5 to TRBJ2-1; 8 positions match TRBD1. Germline assignment: CDR1 MNHEY and CDR2 SVGAGI. V trimming: 4 bases; J trimming: 7 bases; junction bases outside the gene matches: 6. The CDR3 is 14 residues long. The CDR3 loop is CASSWQGAGNEQFF. CDR3 coding DNA: TGTGCCAGCAGTTGGCAGGGGGCAGGGAATGAGCAGTTCTTC.

This clonotype was counted at least ten times. The CDR3 DNA reads as TGTGCCAGCAGCTCTCCGGGACAGGCCTACGAGCAGTACTTC. This sequence encodes CASSSPGQAYEQYF. The chain employs TRBV7-2 and TRBJ2-7; TRBD1 aligns across 8 bases. The junction had 4 bases not matched to a gene; V was cut back by 4 bases and J by 2 bases. Germline values: CDR1 SGHTA, CDR2 FQGNSA. CDR3 length: 14 amino acids.

The CDR3 sequence: CASSYTQGLEQYF. The CDR3 bases are TGTGCCAGCAGTTATACCCAGGGCCTCGAGCAGTACTTC. V is TRBV6-5 and J is TRBJ2-7; possible D gene TRBD1, 5 bases. Trimming cost V 3 bases and J 6 bases, with 12 bases left between them. CDR1 and CDR2 from the germline V gene are MNHEY and SVGAGI. The CDR3 runs 13 residues.

This clonotype has at least ten counts. The V gene is TRBV5-1, the J gene TRBJ2-1; 8 bases map to TRBD2. Germline-derived CDR1 and CDR2 are SGHRS and YFSETQ. The CDR3 runs to 15 residues. With V trimmed by 1 base and J by 7 bases, 7 bases remained unmatched. This chain's CDR3 is CASSLWSGGGNEQFF. The CDR3 DNA reads as TGCGCCAGCAGCTTGTGGAGCGGGGGAGGTAATGAGCAGTTCTTC. Full variable domain (rest looked up from reference TRBV5-1 and TRBJ2-1): KAGVTQTPRYLIKTRGQQVTLSCSPISGHRSVSWYQQTPGQGLQFLFEYFSETQRNKGNFPGRFSGRQFSNSRSEMNVSTLELGDSALYLCASSLWSGGGNEQFFGPGTRLTVL.

This clonotype was detected only a few times. The chain carries TRBV10-3 and TRBJ1-1; 7 nucleotides align to TRBD1. The V segment lost 3 bases and the J segment 4 bases; nucleotides outside the gene matches: 11. CDR3 length equals 16 residues. The germline CDR1 and CDR2 sequences are ENHRY and SYGVKD. The CDR3 region is CAISDLPTGNRTEAFF. CDR3 nucleotide sequence: TGTGCCATCAGTGACTTACCGACAGGGAATCGCACTGAAGCTTTCTTT.

This clonotype came up many times. V usage is TRBV20-1 and J usage is TRBJ2-7; D uncertain. This CDR3 has 13 amino acids. V lost 0 bases, J lost 4 bases, and 10 bases lay in between. Germline V gives CDR1 DFQATT, CDR2 SNEGSKA (reference sequence). CDR3 in amino acids: CSARDPTIYEQYF. The CDR3 region has the DNA TGCAGTGCTAGAGATCCGACAATATACGAGCAGTACTTC.